This T cell receptor beta chain appears in the sequencing data of a study of T-cell reconstitution after alpha-beta-depleted transplantation in children. Whole-study findings and limits: Two months or so post-transplant, alpha-beta T cells reportedly derived from several hundred expanded graft clones. The authors attributed T-cell counts and diversity one year after transplant mostly to newly produced T cells. Certain patients had high TCRbeta diversity at day 60, and it came from recipient T cells and thymic progenitors that survived.

It was with unique molecular identifiers that the TCRbeta library was prepared. One entry per CDR3 protein, called by TCRdb with MiXCR from the PCR reads. The table includes 500,000 to 600,000 distinct CDR3 sequences, 27% detected once. Trimming stripped 3 bases from V and 0 bases from J, with 12 bases between. Germline-derived CDR1 and CDR2 are DFQATT and SNEGSKA (reference sequence). The CDR3 spans 15 residues. The sample holds a few counts of this clonotype. Its antigen is undetermined. The sequences come from PBMCs, collected before TCRalphabeta/CD19-depleted stem cell transplant. The source of this sequence is a boy under two years old with Wiskott-Aldrich syndrome, due to receive a stem cell transplant. The rearrangement joins TRBV20-1 to TRBJ2-1; tentatively, D is TRBD2 (6 bases). CDR3 DNA: TGCAGTGCTAGTCTGGGGAGGAGCTCCTACAATGAGCAGTTCTTC. Protein sequence: CSASLGRSSYNEQFF.